The present T cell receptor (beta chain) was sequenced within a study of blood T cell repertoires in COVID-19. About the research overall: T cells, B-cell-depleted T cells, or PBMCs provided the cDNA or gDNA that served as material.

Germline V gene data show CDR1 as LNHDA and CDR2 as SQIVND (reference sequence). The length of the CDR3 is 14 residues. Between the trimmed V and J ends, which lost 9 bases and 6 bases, there was a span of 18 bases. The assay was immunoSEQ multiplex PCR, and TCRdb's table has in-frame clones only and misses some. The data contain under 130,000 clones, around nine tenths of them seen just once; the ten biggest clones take up approximately 17%. The J gene is TRBJ1-5, the V gene TRBV19, with a tentative D call TRBD1 (5 bases). The source of this sequence is a woman of 80 years or more in a cohort sampled during active COVID-19. The specimen was peripheral blood. CDR3 coding DNA: TGTGCCAGCCAACGGGGGTATCCGGGTCAGCCCCAGCATTTT. Translating it yields CASQRGYPGQPQHF. Full variable domain (missing parts from reference TRBV19 and TRBJ1-5): DGGITQSPKYLFRKEGQNVTLSCEQNLNHDAMYWYRQDPGQGLRLIYYSQIVNDFQKGDIAEGYSVSREKKESFPLTVTSAQKNPTAFYLCASQRGYPGQPQHFGDGTRLSIL.